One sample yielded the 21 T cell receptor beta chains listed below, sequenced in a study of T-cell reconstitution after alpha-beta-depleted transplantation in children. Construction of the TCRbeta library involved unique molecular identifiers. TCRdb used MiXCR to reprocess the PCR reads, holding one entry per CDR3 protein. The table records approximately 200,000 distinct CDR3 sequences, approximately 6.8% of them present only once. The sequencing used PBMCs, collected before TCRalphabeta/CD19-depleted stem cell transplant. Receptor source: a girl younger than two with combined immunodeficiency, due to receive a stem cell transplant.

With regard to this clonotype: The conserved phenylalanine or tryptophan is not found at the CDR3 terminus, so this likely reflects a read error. CDR3 region: CATSRTQAGGRNEQFS. The DNA of the CDR3 is TGTGCCACCAGCAGGACCCAGGCGGGAGGACGCAATGAGCAGTTCTCC. The J gene is TRBJ2-1, the V gene TRBV15; 8 nucleotides line up with TRBD2. J gave up 6 bases and V 3 bases, and 10 bases lay outside the gene matches. CDR3 length: 16 residues. Germline V gene sequence: CDR1 LNHNV, CDR2 YYDKDF (reference sequence).

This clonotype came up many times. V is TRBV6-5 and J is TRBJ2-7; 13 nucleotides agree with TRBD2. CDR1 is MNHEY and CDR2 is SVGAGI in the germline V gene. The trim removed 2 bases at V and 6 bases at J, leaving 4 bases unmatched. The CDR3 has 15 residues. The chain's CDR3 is CASSYPGLAGVEQYF. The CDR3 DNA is TGTGCCAGCAGTTACCCAGGACTAGCGGGGGTCGAGCAGTACTTC.

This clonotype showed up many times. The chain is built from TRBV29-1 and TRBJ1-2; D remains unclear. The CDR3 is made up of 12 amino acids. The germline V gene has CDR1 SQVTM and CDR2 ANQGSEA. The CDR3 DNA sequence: TGCAGTGGGAGGCCAACCTCCTATGGCTACACCTTC. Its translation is CSGRPTSYGYTF. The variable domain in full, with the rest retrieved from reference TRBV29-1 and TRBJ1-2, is SAVISQKPSRDICQRGTSLTIQCQVDSQVTMMFWYRQQPGQSLTLIATANQGSEATYESGFVIDKFPISRPNLTFSTLTVSNMSPEDSSIYLCSGRPTSYGYTFGSGTRLTVV.

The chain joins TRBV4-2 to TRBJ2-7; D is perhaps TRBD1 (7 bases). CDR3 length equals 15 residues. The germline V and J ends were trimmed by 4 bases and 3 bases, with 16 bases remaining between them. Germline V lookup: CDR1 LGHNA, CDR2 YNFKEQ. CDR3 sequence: CASSPGRDSIYEQYF. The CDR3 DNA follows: TGTGCCAGCAGCCCGGGGCGGGACAGCATCTACGAGCAGTACTTC.

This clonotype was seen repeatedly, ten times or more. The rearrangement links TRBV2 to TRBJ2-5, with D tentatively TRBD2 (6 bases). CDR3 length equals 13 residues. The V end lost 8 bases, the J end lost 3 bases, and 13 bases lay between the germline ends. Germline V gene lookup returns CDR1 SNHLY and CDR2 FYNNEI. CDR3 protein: CASSSLAKETQYF. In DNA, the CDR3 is TGTGCCAGCTCTTCGCTAGCGAAAGAGACCCAGTACTTC.

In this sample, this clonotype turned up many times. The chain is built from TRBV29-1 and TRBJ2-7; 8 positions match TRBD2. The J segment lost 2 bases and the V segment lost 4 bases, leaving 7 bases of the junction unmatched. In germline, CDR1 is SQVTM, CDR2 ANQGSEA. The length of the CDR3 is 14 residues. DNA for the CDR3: TGCAGCGTTGCGCAGCGGGAGCTCCCCTACGAGCAGTACTTC. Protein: CSVAQRELPYEQYF.

Here the CDR3 reads CFPEGGNEQFF. CDR3 bases: TGTTTCCCAGAAGGTGGGAATGAGCAGTTCTTC. The chain links TRBV7-7 to TRBJ2-1; the D is unclear. Germline-derived CDR1 and CDR2 are SSHAT and FNYEAQ (reference sequence). This CDR3 spans 11 amino acids.

The CDR3 protein is CASSLNTAMLTEAFF. DNA for the CDR3: TGCGCCAGCAGCCTTAATACAGCTATGCTCACTGAAGCTTTCTTT. V gene TRBV4-1 combines with J gene TRBJ1-1; D gene ambiguous. The CDR3 is made up of 15 amino acids. V lost 4 bases and J 4 bases, leaving 16 bases between the germline ends. Looked up from germline, CDR1 is MGHRA and CDR2 is YSYEKL.

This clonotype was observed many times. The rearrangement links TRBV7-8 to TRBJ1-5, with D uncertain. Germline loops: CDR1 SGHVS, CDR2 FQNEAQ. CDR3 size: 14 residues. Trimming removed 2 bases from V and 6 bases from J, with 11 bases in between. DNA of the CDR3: TGTGCCAGCAGCTTACAGTTCGAATTTCAGCCCCAGCATTTT. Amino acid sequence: CASSLQFEFQPQHF.

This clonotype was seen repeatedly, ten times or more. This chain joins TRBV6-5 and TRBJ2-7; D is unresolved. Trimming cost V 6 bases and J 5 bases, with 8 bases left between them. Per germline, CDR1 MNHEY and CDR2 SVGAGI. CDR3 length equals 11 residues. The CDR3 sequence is CASSRFDEQYF. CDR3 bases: TGTGCCAGCAGCCGTTTCGACGAGCAGTACTTC.

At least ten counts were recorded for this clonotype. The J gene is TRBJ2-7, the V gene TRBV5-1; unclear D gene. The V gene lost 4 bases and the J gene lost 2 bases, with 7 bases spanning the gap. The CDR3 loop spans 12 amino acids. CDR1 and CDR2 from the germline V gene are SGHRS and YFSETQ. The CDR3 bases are TGCGCCAGCAGCGTTGGGACCTACGAGCAGTACTTC. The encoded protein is CASSVGTYEQYF.

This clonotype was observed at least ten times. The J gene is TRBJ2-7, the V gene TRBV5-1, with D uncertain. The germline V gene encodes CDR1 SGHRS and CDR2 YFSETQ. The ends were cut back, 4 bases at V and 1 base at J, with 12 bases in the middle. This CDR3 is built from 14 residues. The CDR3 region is CASSPHIGSYEQYF. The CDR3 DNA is TGCGCCAGCAGCCCCCATATCGGATCCTACGAGCAGTACTTC.

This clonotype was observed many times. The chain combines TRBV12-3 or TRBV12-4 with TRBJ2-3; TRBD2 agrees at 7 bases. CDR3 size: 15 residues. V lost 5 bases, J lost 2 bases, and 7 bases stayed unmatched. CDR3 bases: TGTGCCAGCAGTAGCCTTGGGACTAACACAGATACGCAGTATTTT. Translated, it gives CASSSLGTNTDTQYF.

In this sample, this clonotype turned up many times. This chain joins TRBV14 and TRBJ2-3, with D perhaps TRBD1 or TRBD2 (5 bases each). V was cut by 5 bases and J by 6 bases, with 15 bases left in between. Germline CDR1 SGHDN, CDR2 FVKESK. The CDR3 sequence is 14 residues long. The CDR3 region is CASSWDGVWDTQYF. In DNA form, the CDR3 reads TGTGCCAGCAGCTGGGACGGTGTATGGGATACGCAGTATTTT.

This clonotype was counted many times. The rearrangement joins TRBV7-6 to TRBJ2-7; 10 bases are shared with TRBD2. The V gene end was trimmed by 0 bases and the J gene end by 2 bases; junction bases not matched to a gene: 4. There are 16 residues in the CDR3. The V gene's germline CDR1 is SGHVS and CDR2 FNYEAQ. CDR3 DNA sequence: TGTGCCAGCAGCTTAGCCGGGACTAGCGCCACCTACGAGCAGTACTTC. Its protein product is CASSLAGTSATYEQYF.

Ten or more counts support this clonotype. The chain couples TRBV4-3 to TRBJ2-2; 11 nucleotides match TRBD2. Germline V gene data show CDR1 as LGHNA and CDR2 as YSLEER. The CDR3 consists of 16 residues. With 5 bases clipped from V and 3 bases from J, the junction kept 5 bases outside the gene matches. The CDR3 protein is CASSKTSGAYTGELFF. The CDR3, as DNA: TGCGCCAGCAGCAAGACTAGCGGGGCTTACACCGGGGAGCTGTTTTTT.

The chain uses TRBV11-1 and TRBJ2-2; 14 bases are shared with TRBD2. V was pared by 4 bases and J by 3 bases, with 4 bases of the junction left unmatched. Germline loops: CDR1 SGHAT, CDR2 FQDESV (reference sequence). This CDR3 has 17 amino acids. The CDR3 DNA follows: TGTGCCAGCAGCTCAGGACTAGCGGGGGGATACACCGGGGAGCTGTTTTTT. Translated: CASSSGLAGGYTGELFF.

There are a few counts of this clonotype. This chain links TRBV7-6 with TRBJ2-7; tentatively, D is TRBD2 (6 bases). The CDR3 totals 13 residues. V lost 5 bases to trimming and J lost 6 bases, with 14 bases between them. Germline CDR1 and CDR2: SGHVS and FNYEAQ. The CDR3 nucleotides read TGTGCCAGCAGCACGGAGGGCCCCACCGAGCAGTACTTC. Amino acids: CASSTEGPTEQYF.

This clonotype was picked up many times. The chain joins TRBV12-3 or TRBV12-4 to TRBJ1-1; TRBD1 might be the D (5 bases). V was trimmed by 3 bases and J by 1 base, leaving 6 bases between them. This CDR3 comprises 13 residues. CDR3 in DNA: TGTGCCAGCAGTTTGACAGAGAACACTGAAGCTTTCTTT. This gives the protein CASSLTENTEAFF.

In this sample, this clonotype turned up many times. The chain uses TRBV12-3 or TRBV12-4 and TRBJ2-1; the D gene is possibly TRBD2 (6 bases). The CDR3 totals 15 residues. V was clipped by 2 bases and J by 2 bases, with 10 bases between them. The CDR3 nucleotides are TGTGCCAGCAGTTTAATCGGGGGTACCTACAATGAGCAGTTCTTC. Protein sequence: CASSLIGGTYNEQFF.

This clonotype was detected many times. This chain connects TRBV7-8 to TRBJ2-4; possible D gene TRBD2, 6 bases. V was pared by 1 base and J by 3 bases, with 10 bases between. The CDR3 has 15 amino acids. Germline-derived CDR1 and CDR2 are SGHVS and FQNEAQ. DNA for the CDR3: TGTGCCAGCAGCTTAGAACCGGGGGTCAAAAACATTCAGTACTTC. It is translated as CASSLEPGVKNIQYF.